This T cell receptor beta chain came from a study of cytomegalovirus exposure and HLA in healthy donors. Study background: The same platform was used for the 130 or so validation repertoires as for the approximately 730 first-cohort repertoires, as reported in a later analysis.

Whole-study findings and limits: Reports credit the classifier with highly specific, highly sensitive diagnosis of cytomegalovirus status.

Turning to this clone: Its antigen is as yet unknown.

Germline lookup yields CDR1 SQVTM and CDR2 ANQGSEA. V was trimmed by 4 bases and J by 7 bases, leaving 20 bases between them. This CDR3 is built from 14 residues. Using immunoSEQ multiplex PCR, the repertoire was profiled, and TCRdb retains in-frame clones only, with some absent. The sample contains approximately 150,000 clones, approximately 89% of which appear only once. The chain carries TRBV29-1 and TRBJ2-7; D perhaps matches TRBD1 (6 bases). Sequenced input: PBMCs. This receptor was obtained from a man aged 18 to 30 in good health and CMV-seropositive. The CDR3 coding sequence is TGCAGCGTTGGCGGTTCGTGGGGGCGCGGAGAGCAGTACTTC. Translating it yields CSVGGSWGRGEQYF.